The TCR beta chain described here comes from a study of cytomegalovirus exposure and HLA in healthy donors. Primers included in the PCR were 60 Vbeta and 13 Jbeta primers. Method: immunoSEQ multiplex PCR; TCRdb's copy keeps in-frame clones and lacks some. Among about 110,000 clones listed, around 83% were seen once. CDR3 length: 15 residues. Germline assignment: CDR1 MNHEY and CDR2 SVGAGI. After removal of 5 bases from V and 1 base from J, the junction contained 3 bases not matched to a gene. This clone was picked up a small number of times. The clonotype was recovered from a woman aged 60-70 years in good health and CMV-seropositive. Sequencing was performed on PBMCs. The genes are TRBV6-5 and TRBJ1-3, with 9 nucleotides matching TRBD1. The CDR3 protein is CASSNRGQSGNTIYF. The CDR3 coding sequence is TGTGCCAGCAGTAACAGGGGGCAGTCTGGAAACACCATATATTTT.